Listed here are 16 T cell receptor beta chains from one sample, sequenced in a study of CD8 T cells in ankylosing spondylitis. TCRdb analysed the 5' RACE reads with MiXCR anew, one entry per CDR3 protein. This sample yields about 90,000 distinct CDR3 sequences, of which about 8.1% are seen a single time; approximately 30% belongs to the top ten. No antigen is known for these receptors. Findings and caveats of the study: For ankylosing spondylitis blood, a TCR beta motif of about 8 highly homologous variants appeared characteristic.

The sequencing input was blood, either unsorted or a sorted T cell fraction (not recorded which). These receptors were obtained from a male donor with ankylosing spondylitis.

This clonotype was recorded many times. The chain uses TRBV5-1 and TRBJ1-5; a possible D gene is TRBD1 (6 bases). V was cut by 0 bases and J by 2 bases, with 9 bases left in between. Germline CDR1 reads SGHRS; CDR2 reads YFSETQ. The CDR3 spans 15 residues. The CDR3 loop is CASSLEGGGNQPQHF. CDR3 coding DNA: TGCGCCAGCAGCTTGGAGGGGGGGGGCAATCAGCCCCAGCATTTT.

In its sample, this clonotype was seen many times. V is TRBV24-1 and J is TRBJ2-1; the match to TRBD1 covers 9 bases. The V and J ends lost 5 bases and 4 bases, in that order; junction bases with no gene match: 8. Germline V gene lookup returns CDR1 KGHDR and CDR2 SFDVKD. The CDR3 has 16 residues. Here the CDR3 reads CATSGLTGGRYNEQFF. Written as DNA, the CDR3 is TGTGCCACCAGTGGACTGACAGGGGGGCGATACAATGAGCAGTTCTTC.

Many counts were recorded for this clonotype. This chain links TRBV24-1 with TRBJ2-1, with 10 bases that match TRBD1. The CDR3 spans 15 residues. Germline V gene sequence: CDR1 KGHDR, CDR2 SFDVKD. Trimming took 4 bases from V and 10 from J; bases not matched to a gene: 9. CDR3 loop: CATSESGTGVGEQFF. DNA of the CDR3: TGTGCCACCAGTGAGTCCGGGACAGGGGTCGGGGAGCAGTTCTTC.

This clonotype was seen many times. This chain links TRBV7-7 with TRBJ1-1; 8 bases agree with TRBD1. The J segment lost 7 bases and the V segment lost 5 bases, leaving 6 bases of the junction unmatched. The CDR3 contains 13 residues. Per the germline V gene, CDR1 is SSHAT and CDR2 is FNYEAQ (reference sequence). The chain's CDR3 is CASSLSTGDEAFF. The CDR3 nucleotides read TGTGCCAGCAGCCTATCGACAGGGGATGAAGCTTTCTTT.

The gene calls are TRBV7-9 and TRBJ2-5, with TRBD2 identical over 7 bases. This CDR3 comprises 14 residues. CDR1 and CDR2 from the germline V gene are SEHNR and FQNEAQ (reference sequence). Trimming cost V 1 base and J 5 bases; bases outside gene matches: 4. The CDR3 DNA follows: TGTGCCAGCAGCTTAGTTGACGGGAGGGAGACCCAGTACTTC. Translation gives CASSLVDGRETQYF.

This clonotype was counted at least ten times. The chain is built from TRBV5-1 and TRBJ2-3, with D maybe TRBD2 (6 bases). V was cut by 6 bases and J by 0 bases, with 20 bases left in between. The CDR3 spans 17 residues. CDR1 and CDR2 from the germline V gene are SGHRS and YFSETQ. CDR3 region: CASTTLGGESSTDTQYF. The CDR3 DNA follows: TGCGCCAGCACTACGCTCGGCGGGGAGTCTAGCACAGATACGCAGTATTTT.

This clonotype was picked up many times. This chain uses TRBV3-1 with TRBJ2-1, with TRBD2 matching over 7 bases. The germline V gene has CDR1 LGHDT and CDR2 YNNKEL (reference sequence). Trimming removed 0 bases from V and 2 bases from J; junction bases left unmatched: 10. The CDR3 loop spans 18 amino acids. CDR3 bases: TGTGCCAGCAGCCAAGATCAGGATAGCGGGCCAACCTACAATGAGCAGTTCTTC. This sequence encodes CASSQDQDSGPTYNEQFF.

This clonotype was seen many times. The CDR3 region has the DNA TGTGCCAGCAGTTGGTCAGGGAGGAAAGAGACCCAGTACTTC. It is translated as CASSWSGRKETQYF. V is TRBV7-9 and J is TRBJ2-5; D possibly corresponds to TRBD2 (6 bases). This CDR3 is built from 14 residues. The V gene's germline CDR1 is SEHNR and CDR2 FQNEAQ (reference sequence). V was shortened by 6 bases and J by 3 bases, with 14 bases between the two germline ends.

This chain uses TRBV7-9 with TRBJ2-1, with D perhaps matching TRBD2 (5 bases). Trimming took 5 bases from V and 7 from J, leaving 21 bases between them. CDR3 length equals 16 residues. CDR1 is SEHNR and CDR2 is FQNEAQ in the germline V gene (reference sequence). The CDR3 spells CASSRPIWRRENEQFF. The DNA for the CDR3 is TGTGCCAGCAGCCGTCCGATCTGGAGGCGAGAAAATGAGCAGTTCTTC. The full variable domain, completed using reference TRBV7-9 and TRBJ2-1, is DTGVSQNPRHKITKRGQNVTFRCDPISEHNRLYWYRQTLGQGPEFLTYFQNEAQLEKSRLLSDRFSAERPKGSFSTLEIQRTEQGDSAMYLCASSRPIWRRENEQFFGPGTRLTVL.

The table lists this clonotype with many counts. The J gene is TRBJ1-1, the V gene TRBV12-3 or TRBV12-4; a possible D gene is TRBD1 (6 bases). V was pared by 6 bases and J by 7 bases, with 9 bases between. The CDR3 has 11 residues. CDR3 protein: CASRRGLEAFF. The CDR3 coding sequence is TGTGCCAGCAGGCGGGGGCTTGAAGCTTTCTTT.

This clonotype came up a few times. The chain recombines TRBV27 with TRBJ1-4; the D gene is possibly TRBD1 (6 bases). This CDR3 contains 13 residues. V lost 4 bases and J lost 10, with 13 bases in between. The V gene's germline CDR1 is MNHEY and CDR2 SMNVEV (reference sequence). The CDR3 loop is CASSSGVVGKLFF. For the CDR3, the DNA is TGTGCCAGCAGTTCAGGGGTGGTGGGAAAACTGTTTTTT.

CDR3 coding DNA: TGTGCCAGCAGAGAGCGGGGCGCCCCATTAGATACGCAGTATTTT. Its protein product is CASRERGAPLDTQYF. The genes are TRBV6-1 and TRBJ2-3, with TRBD2 matching over 7 bases. V lost 6 bases, J lost 5 bases, and 11 bases stayed unmatched. From germline, CDR1 is MNHNS and CDR2 SASEGT. CDR3 length: 15 amino acids.

The table lists this clonotype with a few counts. The chain combines TRBV27 with TRBJ2-7; TRBD1 aligns across 9 bases. V lost 5 bases and J lost 1; bases outside the gene matches: 9. There are 16 residues in the CDR3. From germline, CDR1 is MNHEY and CDR2 SMNVEV (reference sequence). CDR3 bases: TGTGCCAGCAGTCCGTCACAGGGGGCGAGGTCCTACGAGCAGTACTTC. This sequence encodes CASSPSQGARSYEQYF.

The chain employs TRBV7-2 and TRBJ2-3; possibly TRBD2 for D (6 bases). V was trimmed by 4 bases and J by 6 bases, leaving 17 bases between them. The CDR3 has 15 amino acids. CDR1 and CDR2 from the germline V gene are SGHTA and FQGNSA. The DNA for the CDR3 is TGTGCCAGCAGCTGGGGGACTGGGCGGGCGGATACGCAGTATTTT. Translating it yields CASSWGTGRADTQYF.

This clonotype was observed at least ten times. The genes are TRBV7-9 and TRBJ2-5; TRBD2 is a possible D gene (5 bases). This CDR3 comprises 14 residues. V was clipped by 2 bases and J by 2 bases, with 9 bases between them. CDR1 is SEHNR and CDR2 is FQNEAQ in the germline V gene (reference sequence). CDR3: CASSLPGIQETQYF. The DNA of the CDR3 is TGTGCCAGCAGCTTACCCGGGATACAAGAGACCCAGTACTTC.

This chain joins TRBV14 and TRBJ2-7, with D tentatively TRBD1 or TRBD2 (5 bases each). CDR1 is SGHDN and CDR2 is FVKESK in the germline V gene. The CDR3 runs to 16 residues. The germline V and J ends were trimmed by 4 bases and 4 bases, with 20 bases remaining between them. CDR3 sequence reads: CASSPRVTEGPYEQYV. The DNA of the CDR3 is TGTGCCAGCAGCCCGAGGGTGACTGAGGGACCTTACGAGCAGTACGTC.